A single sample is the source of the 14 T cell receptor beta chains below, sequenced in a study of molecular identifiers for immune sequencing clone quantification. Using its own MiXCR run on the PCR reads, TCRdb lists one record per CDR3 protein. The sample has 100,000 or so distinct CDR3 sequences; around 37% are singletons. Sequencing was performed on naive CD8+ T cells from blood, with Jurkat cell RNA spiked in. Documented subset: FACS-sorted CD8+CD4-CCR7+CD45RA+ naive T cells. The receptors stem from a human donor in good health. Some libraries in this study had Jurkat cell RNA spiked in.

The chain is built from TRBV4-1 and TRBJ2-7; the D is unclear. CDR1 is MGHRA, CDR2 YSYEKL, per germline. Trimming removed 0 bases from V and 1 base from J, with 10 bases in between. The CDR3 spans 15 residues. CDR3: CASSQETGTSYEQYF. CDR3 DNA sequence: TGCGCCAGCAGCCAAGAAACTGGCACGTCCTACGAGCAGTACTTC.

The count of this clonotype is one. One junction end disagrees with the germline gene, perhaps due to a read error. V is TRBV11-2 and J is TRBJ2-1; TRBD2 aligns across 15 bases. The CDR3 runs 19 residues. Germline V gene sequence: CDR1 SGHAT, CDR2 FQNNGV. Here the CDR3 reads CTSSLIGLAGGYPNNEQFF. Here the CDR3 DNA reads TGTACCAGCAGCTTAATAGGACTAGCGGGGGGGTACCCTAACAATGAGCAGTTCTTC.

V gene TRBV12-3 or TRBV12-4 combines with J gene TRBJ2-5; D uncertain. Near its end, the DNA agrees better with TRBJ2-1, so the J call may be wrong. This CDR3 comprises 15 residues. Here the CDR3 DNA reads TGTGCCAGCAGTTTAGTGGACGACCCCGAAGAGACCCAGTTCTTC. The encoded protein is CASSLVDDPEETQFF.

This clonotype was counted between two and nine times. This sequence joins TRBV29-1 and TRBJ1-1; D is unclear. The length of the CDR3 is 12 residues. Germline CDR1 and CDR2: SQVTM and ANQGSEA. V shed 5 bases and J shed 5 bases, with 12 bases lying between them. Written as DNA, the CDR3 is TGCAGCGTTAACACTGGAGAGACTGAAGCTTTCTTT. Protein: CSVNTGETEAFF.

The rearrangement uses TRBV15 and TRBJ1-1, with D uncertain. The V end was cut by 3 bases, the J end by 7 bases, with 12 bases between. This CDR3 is 13 amino acids long. Germline V lookup: CDR1 LNHNV, CDR2 YYDKDF (reference sequence). The CDR3 here is CATSSFPVGEAFF. As DNA, the CDR3 is TGTGCCACCAGCAGTTTTCCGGTTGGTGAAGCTTTCTTT.

The V and J genes are TRBV25-1 and TRBJ1-4; 9 nucleotides line up with TRBD1. J gave up 5 bases and V 3 bases, and 13 bases lay outside the gene matches. The CDR3 has 18 amino acids. Germline CDR1 MGHDK, CDR2 SYGVNS. CDR3 amino acids: CASSDITGQGKVNEKLFF. CDR3 in DNA: TGTGCCAGCAGTGATATAACGGGACAGGGCAAAGTAAATGAAAAACTGTTTTTT.

As to this clonotype: This may arise from a read error, as a much more abundant clone is one base away. The chain couples TRBV29-1 to TRBJ2-5; D gene ambiguous. Trimming took 7 bases from V and 4 from J, leaving 13 bases between them. CDR1 SQVTM and CDR2 ANQGSEA come from the germline V gene. The CDR3 is made up of 12 amino acids. The CDR3 DNA reads TGCAGCGATTTCGGATCAATAGAGACCCAGTACTTC. Residues: CSDFGSIETQYF.

The rearrangement links TRBV6-2 or TRBV6-3 to TRBJ2-7, with 12 bases matching TRBD2. This CDR3 contains 15 residues. Losses at the gene ends were 6 bases for V and 4 bases for J; bases not matched to a gene: 7. Germline-derived CDR1 and CDR2 are MNHEY and SVGEGT. CDR3 sequence (DNA): TGTGCCAGCAGAGTTGCTAGCGGGAGGGGTTACGAGCAGTACTTC. Its protein is CASRVASGRGYEQYF.

J is TRBJ2-1 and V is TRBV20-1; D gene uncertain. The CDR3 runs to 14 residues. Trimming shortened V by 0 bases and J by 5 bases, and 11 bases separated the two germline ends. The germline gives CDR1 DFQATT, CDR2 SNEGSKA (reference sequence). CDR3 sequence: CSARDTALDNEQFF. The CDR3 nucleotides read TGCAGTGCTAGAGATACAGCATTGGACAATGAGCAGTTCTTC.

Concerning this clonotype: It is likely a read error, because the conserved phenylalanine at the end of the CDR3 is missing. The J gene is TRBJ2-7, the V gene TRBV7-6; 8 bases align to TRBD1. Per the germline V gene, CDR1 is SGHVS and CDR2 is FNYEAQ. The CDR3 length is 13 residues. V shed 5 bases and J 3 bases; nucleotides not matched to a gene: 3. The CDR3 spells CASSPGQGYEQYS. In DNA, the CDR3 is TGTGCCAGCAGCCCTGGACAGGGCTACGAGCAGTACTCC.

Points on this clonotype: A read error may account for a junction end that differs from germline. The rearrangement uses TRBV20-1 and TRBJ2-3; a possible D gene is TRBD2 (6 bases). The CDR3 consists of 16 residues. The germline V gene encodes CDR1 DFQATT and CDR2 SNEGSKA (reference sequence). The CDR3 spells CSARDPRRGDTDTQNF. CDR3 sequence (DNA): TGCAGTGCTAGAGACCCACGGCGGGGAGACACAGATACGCAGAATTTT.

This clonotype was counted between two and nine times. The chain combines TRBV5-6 with TRBJ2-7, with a tentative D call TRBD2 (6 bases). The germline gives CDR1 SGHDT, CDR2 YYEEEE. This CDR3 has 13 amino acids. Trimming cost V 1 base and J 11 bases, with 16 bases left between them. The CDR3 nucleotides read TGTGCCAGCAGCTTGTCGGTGCAGGGCGGGGAGTACTTC. Protein sequence: CASSLSVQGGEYF.

The CDR3 is CASSLEGAIPYF. The CDR3 nucleotides read TGTGCCAGCAGCTTGGAAGGGGCTATCCCGTACTTC. This chain joins TRBV5-4 and TRBJ2-7; tentatively, D is TRBD1 (5 bases). The V gene lost 0 bases and the J gene lost 12 bases, with 13 bases spanning the gap. Germline CDR1 is SGHNT and CDR2 is YYREEE (reference sequence). The CDR3 is 12 amino acids.

In regard to this clonotype: A read error is possible here, since a much larger clone lies one base away. Since no conserved phenylalanine or tryptophan closes the CDR3, a read error is the likely cause. The genes are TRBV7-9 and TRBJ1-1; unclear D gene. The CDR3 consists of 12 residues. Per germline, CDR1 SEHNR and CDR2 FQNEAQ (reference sequence). Trimming stripped 1 base from V and 7 bases from J, with 7 bases between. This chain's CDR3 is CASSLGPNEAFL. In nucleotides, the CDR3 is TGTGCCAGCAGCTTAGGTCCGAATGAAGCTTTCCTT.